These 28 T cell receptor beta chains share one sample of origin, sequenced in a study of T-cell memory formation after mild COVID-19. TCRdb re-called the 5' RACE reads through MiXCR, storing one row per CDR3 protein. The data show approximately 350,000 distinct CDR3 sequences, with about an eighth seen just once and roughly 23% held by the top ten. The sample consisted of PBMCs or a T cell subset sorted from them (not recorded which). The source is a man aged 18 to 29 who had mild COVID-19 (a few samples of this study predate the infection). Cell type and time point are not known.

This chain connects TRBV7-2 to TRBJ1-2; 10 positions match TRBD1. The J segment lost 4 bases and the V segment lost 5 bases, leaving 7 bases of the junction unmatched. Germline loops: CDR1 SGHTA, CDR2 FQGNSA. The CDR3 is 15 residues long. CDR3 amino acids: CASSPRQGASYGYTF. DNA of the CDR3: TGTGCCAGCAGCCCACGACAGGGGGCCTCCTATGGCTACACCTTC.

The gene calls are TRBV12-5 and TRBJ2-4, with 7 bases that match TRBD2. The CDR3 extends over 13 amino acids. The trim removed 5 bases at V and 9 bases at J, leaving 7 bases unmatched. CDR1 and CDR2 from the germline V gene are LGHNT and FRNRAP. This CDR3 is CASGAGGGGIQYF. Here the CDR3 DNA reads TGTGCTAGTGGTGCCGGCGGGGGAGGCATTCAGTACTTC.

The genes are TRBV29-1 and TRBJ1-4, with TRBD1 matching 10 bases. CDR1 and CDR2 (germline): SQVTM, ANQGSEA. The junction had 6 bases not matched to a gene; V was cut back by 3 bases and J by 11 bases. CDR3 length: 13 amino acids. CDR3 sequence reads: CSVEGTGDGKLFF. Written as DNA, the CDR3 is TGCAGCGTTGAGGGGACAGGGGATGGTAAACTGTTTTTT.

This chain uses TRBV12-3 or TRBV12-4 with TRBJ2-1, with D perhaps matching TRBD2 (5 bases). The V and J ends lost 3 bases and 5 bases respectively, with 11 bases between them. The CDR3 runs to 14 residues. CDR3 region: CASSFLAFNNEQFF. The CDR3 region has the DNA TGTGCCAGCAGTTTTTTAGCGTTCAACAATGAGCAGTTCTTC.

The chain combines TRBV2 with TRBJ1-3; 7 bases are a match to TRBD1. Per germline, CDR1 SNHLY and CDR2 FYNNEI. Trimming cost V 4 bases and J 2 bases; bases outside gene matches: 2. CDR3 length: 14 residues. The CDR3 nucleotides are TGTGCCAGCAGTGCCCAGGGGGCTGGAAACACCATATATTTT. This gives the protein CASSAQGAGNTIYF.

This chain joins TRBV5-4 and TRBJ2-7; either TRBD1 or TRBD2 may supply D (6 bases each). The CDR3 has 12 residues. The germline V gene encodes CDR1 SGHNT and CDR2 YYREEE (reference sequence). Trimming pared 2 bases from V and 5 bases from J, leaving 8 bases between. The CDR3 DNA is TGTGCCAGCAGCTTCGGGGGCCACGAGCAGTACGTC. Residues: CASSFGGHEQYV.

The gene calls are TRBV7-2 and TRBJ2-1; 13 bases match TRBD2. The CDR3 has 15 amino acids. Germline lookup yields CDR1 SGHTA and CDR2 FQGNSA. Unmatched junction bases numbered 8, after V lost 5 bases and J lost 10 bases. The CDR3 DNA reads TGTGCCAGCAGCGCCACTAGCGGGGGGGCCCAGGAGCAGTTCTTC. It is translated as CASSATSGGAQEQFF. Using reference TRBV7-2 and TRBJ2-1 for the parts outside the CDR3, the full variable domain is GAGVSQSPSNKVTEKGKDVELRCDPISGHTALYWYRQSLGQGLEFLIYFQGNSAPDKSGLPSDRFSAERTGGSVSTLTIQRTQQEDSAVYLCASSATSGGAQEQFFGPGTRLTVL.

This clonotype was seen a handful of times. The V and J genes are TRBV11-2 and TRBJ1-1; no definite D call. This CDR3 has 13 residues. CDR1 and CDR2 from the germline V gene are SGHAT and FQNNGV. V was clipped by 5 bases and J by 7 bases, with 14 bases between them. The CDR3 DNA is TGTGCCAGCAGCCCCTCTCCCTCGGATGAAGCTTTCTTT. Residues: CASSPSPSDEAFF.

V and J are TRBV6-5 and TRBJ2-5, with 7 bases identical to TRBD1. Germline assignment: CDR1 MNHEY and CDR2 SVGAGI. Losses at the gene ends were 5 bases for V and 4 bases for J; bases not matched to a gene: 13. The CDR3 length is 16 residues. The CDR3 coding sequence is TGTGCCAGCAGTCCTATCCCTGACAGGGATGGAGAGACCCAGTACTTC. It encodes CASSPIPDRDGETQYF.

This clonotype has only a few counts. This CDR3 is CASTLAGTETQYF. The CDR3 region has the DNA TGTGCCAGCACCCTCGCCGGTACTGAGACCCAGTACTTC. The gene calls are TRBV6-5 and TRBJ2-5, with unresolved D. Germline CDR1 and CDR2: MNHEY and SVGAGI. The length of the CDR3 is 13 residues. Trimming removed 7 bases at V and 5 bases at J, with 14 bases between.

The chain has TRBV12-3 or TRBV12-4 and TRBJ1-6, with D perhaps matching TRBD1 (5 bases). The CDR3 runs to 14 residues. V was shortened by 7 bases and J by 6 bases, with 13 bases between the two germline ends. The CDR3 DNA follows: TGTGCCAGCACGGACGGGGCCCTTAATTCACCCCTCCACTTT. It translates to CASTDGALNSPLHF.

This clonotype was counted many times. The CDR3 bases are TGTGCCAGCAGTACCGGAACAGGGAATGAGCAGTTCTTC. Amino acids: CASSTGTGNEQFF. This chain connects TRBV28 to TRBJ2-1; perhaps TRBD1 as D (6 bases). The CDR3 covers 13 residues. Germline V lookup: CDR1 MDHEN, CDR2 SYDVKM. The V and J ends lost 5 bases and 7 bases respectively, with 12 bases between them.

This clonotype was seen only a few times. V usage is TRBV20-1 and J usage is TRBJ2-5; 9 bases line up with TRBD2. J gave up 4 bases and V 3 bases, and 15 bases lay outside the gene matches. The CDR3 extends over 17 amino acids. Germline CDR1 reads DFQATT; CDR2 reads SNEGSKA (reference sequence). CDR3 DNA sequence: TGCAGTGCTAGCCTCTCCCTCCTTCCGGGACTAGCAGAGACCCAGTACTTC. Translated, it gives CSASLSLLPGLAETQYF.

The chain couples TRBV24-1 to TRBJ2-3; D possibly corresponds to TRBD1 (5 bases). CDR1 and CDR2 from the germline V gene are KGHDR and SFDVKD. The CDR3 has 16 residues. The V gene lost 3 bases and the J gene lost 0 bases, with 12 bases spanning the gap. The CDR3 is CATSDAPRGSTDTQYF. The CDR3 nucleotides read TGTGCCACCAGTGATGCACCTAGGGGAAGCACAGATACGCAGTATTTT.

The J gene is TRBJ1-4, the V gene TRBV4-1; a weak D match, TRBD1 (5 bases). Germline values: CDR1 MGHRA, CDR2 YSYEKL. Trimming shortened V by 4 bases and J by 0 bases, and 9 bases separated the two germline ends. This CDR3 spans 15 amino acids. The CDR3 DNA reads TGCGCCAGCAGCCGGGGGGGTACAACTAATGAAAAACTGTTTTTT. The encoded protein is CASSRGGTTNEKLFF.

The chain uses TRBV7-2 and TRBJ2-7; TRBD2 aligns across 7 bases. V was clipped by 3 bases and J by 5 bases; unmatched bases: 7. The CDR3 spans 14 residues. CDR1 and CDR2 (germline): SGHTA, FQGNSA. The CDR3: CASSLGRGGDEQYV. Written as DNA, the CDR3 is TGTGCCAGCAGCTTGGGACGGGGAGGGGACGAGCAGTACGTC.

The chain has TRBV10-1 and TRBJ2-5, with D possibly TRBD1 on 5 matching bases. V lost 5 bases and J lost 1, with 11 bases in between. The length of the CDR3 is 14 residues. Germline CDR1 and CDR2: WNHNN and SYGVQD (reference sequence). The CDR3 region has the DNA TGCGCCAGCAGTCTCTCAGGGTTCCAAGAGACCCAGTACTTC. This translates into CASSLSGFQETQYF.

This rearrangement joins TRBV2 to TRBJ1-2; maybe TRBD1 (5 bases). Looked up from germline, CDR1 is SNHLY and CDR2 is FYNNEI. The CDR3 runs to 14 residues. Trimming pared 3 bases from V and 5 bases from J, leaving 13 bases between. The CDR3: CASSEGVWAYGYTF. CDR3 coding DNA: TGTGCCAGCAGTGAGGGGGTGTGGGCGTATGGCTACACCTTC. Together with reference TRBV2 and TRBJ1-2, the CDR3 gives the full variable domain: EPEVTQTPSHQVTQMGQEVILRCVPISNHLYFYWYRQILGQKVEFLVSFYNNEISEKSEIFDDQFSVERPDGSNFTLKIRSTKLEDSAMYFCASSEGVWAYGYTFGSGTRLTVV.

This CDR3 reads CASRRAREEKLFF. In nucleotides, the CDR3 is TGTGCCAGCAGAAGGGCAAGGGAAGAAAAACTGTTTTTT. V usage is TRBV2 and J usage is TRBJ1-4; D not resolved. The CDR3 spans 13 residues. The germline V gene has CDR1 SNHLY and CDR2 FYNNEI. Trimming cost V 6 bases and J 8 bases, with 13 bases left between them.

The CDR3 sequence: CASSPGRWQPQHF. CDR3 sequence (DNA): TGTGCCAGCAGTCCGGGGAGGTGGCAGCCCCAGCATTTT. The V call is TRBV27, the J call TRBJ1-5, with D unresolved. The CDR3 runs 13 residues. Germline values: CDR1 MNHEY, CDR2 SMNVEV (reference sequence). V was shortened by 5 bases and J by 7 bases, with 12 bases between the two germline ends.

This clonotype was seen a few times. CDR3 coding DNA: TGTGCCAGCAGTTACAGCCTCGCCAGCCCTAGCACAGATACGCAGTATTTT. Encoded protein: CASSYSLASPSTDTQYF. The chain uses TRBV6-5 and TRBJ2-3; no clear D. Germline CDR1 is MNHEY and CDR2 is SVGAGI. This CDR3 comprises 17 residues. V lost 2 bases and J lost 0, with 15 bases in between.

The table lists this clonotype with a few counts. This chain uses TRBV4-1 with TRBJ1-1, with D uncertain. From germline, CDR1 is MGHRA and CDR2 YSYEKL. There are 15 residues in the CDR3. Trimming took 3 bases from V and 3 from J, leaving 14 bases between them. CDR3 nucleotide sequence: TGCGCCAGCAGCCATGCGGGGAGGGAGGACACTGAAGCTTTCTTT. Its protein is CASSHAGREDTEAFF.

The genes are TRBV12-3 or TRBV12-4 and TRBJ2-7; perhaps D is TRBD1 or TRBD2 (5 bases each). Trimming took 6 bases from V and 2 from J, leaving 14 bases between them. This CDR3 contains 14 residues. In DNA form, the CDR3 reads TGTGCCAGCAGCCTAACCGGGACGACCTACGAGCAGTACTTC. Its translation is CASSLTGTTYEQYF.

This chain connects TRBV7-2 to TRBJ1-5; D gene unclear. Trimming left V 3 bases short and J 5 bases short, with 14 bases between. This CDR3 has 15 residues. Germline lookup yields CDR1 SGHTA and CDR2 FQGNSA. CDR3 DNA sequence: TGTGCCAGCAGCTTGTTGGGCAGGACCGATCAGCCCCAGCATTTT. It codes for CASSLLGRTDQPQHF.

This clonotype was observed at least ten times. The chain has TRBV7-2 and TRBJ1-5; 7 nucleotides align to TRBD1. The CDR3 is 13 amino acids. V lost 5 bases to trimming and J lost 5 bases; unmatched junction nucleotides: 3. CDR1 SGHTA and CDR2 FQGNSA come from the germline V gene. CDR3 amino acids: CASSIRGDQPQHF. DNA for the CDR3: TGTGCCAGCAGCATCAGGGGGGATCAGCCCCAGCATTTT.

The chain combines TRBV7-2 with TRBJ2-7, with D perhaps matching TRBD2 (5 bases). Looked up from germline, CDR1 is SGHTA and CDR2 is FQGNSA. The ends were cut back, 5 bases at V and 6 bases at J, with 17 bases in the middle. This CDR3 has 14 amino acids. In DNA form, the CDR3 reads TGTGCCAGCAGCACCCGACCGCAGGCGGGCGAGCAGTACTTC. It codes for CASSTRPQAGEQYF. Complete variable domain (other parts from reference TRBV7-2 and TRBJ2-7): GAGVSQSPSNKVTEKGKDVELRCDPISGHTALYWYRQSLGQGLEFLIYFQGNSAPDKSGLPSDRFSAERTGGSVSTLTIQRTQQEDSAVYLCASSTRPQAGEQYFGPGTRLTVT.

By sample share, this clonotype is medium-sized. V usage is TRBV7-9 and J usage is TRBJ1-2; 11 bases fit TRBD1. Germline V gene lookup returns CDR1 SEHNR and CDR2 FQNEAQ (reference sequence). Trimming at V came to 5 bases and at J to 6 bases, leaving 5 bases not matched to a gene. CDR3 length: 14 amino acids. Written as DNA, the CDR3 is TGTGCCAGCAGCGACGGACAGGGGGCTGATGGCTACACCTTC. Residues: CASSDGQGADGYTF.

The rearrangement links TRBV6-5 to TRBJ2-1; 10 bases are shared with TRBD1. Germline CDR1 and CDR2: MNHEY and SVGAGI. Unmatched junction bases numbered 8, after V lost 1 base and J lost 8 bases. This CDR3 has 16 amino acids. This CDR3 is CASSYFEGTGADEQFF. The CDR3 DNA is TGTGCCAGCAGTTACTTTGAAGGGACAGGGGCCGATGAGCAGTTCTTC.